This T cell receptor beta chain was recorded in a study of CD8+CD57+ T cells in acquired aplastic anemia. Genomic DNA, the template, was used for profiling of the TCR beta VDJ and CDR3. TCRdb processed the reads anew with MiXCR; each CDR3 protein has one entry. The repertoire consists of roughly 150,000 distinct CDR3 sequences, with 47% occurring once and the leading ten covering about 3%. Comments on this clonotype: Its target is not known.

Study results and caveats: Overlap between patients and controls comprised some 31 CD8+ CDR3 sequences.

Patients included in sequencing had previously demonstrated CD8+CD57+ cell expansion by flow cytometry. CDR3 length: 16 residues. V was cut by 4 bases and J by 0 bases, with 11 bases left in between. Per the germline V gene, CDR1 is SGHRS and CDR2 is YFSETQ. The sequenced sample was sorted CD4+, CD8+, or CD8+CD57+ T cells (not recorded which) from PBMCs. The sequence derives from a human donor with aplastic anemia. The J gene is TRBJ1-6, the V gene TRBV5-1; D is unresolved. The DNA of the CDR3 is TGCGCCAGCAGCGAATGGGCGGGCTCCTATAATTCACCCCTCCACTTT. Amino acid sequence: CASSEWAGSYNSPLHF. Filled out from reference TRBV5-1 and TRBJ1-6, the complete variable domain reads KAGVTQTPRYLIKTRGQQVTLSCSPISGHRSVSWYQQTPGQGLQFLFEYFSETQRNKGNFPGRFSGRQFSNSRSEMNVSTLELGDSALYLCASSEWAGSYNSPLHFGNGTRLTVT.